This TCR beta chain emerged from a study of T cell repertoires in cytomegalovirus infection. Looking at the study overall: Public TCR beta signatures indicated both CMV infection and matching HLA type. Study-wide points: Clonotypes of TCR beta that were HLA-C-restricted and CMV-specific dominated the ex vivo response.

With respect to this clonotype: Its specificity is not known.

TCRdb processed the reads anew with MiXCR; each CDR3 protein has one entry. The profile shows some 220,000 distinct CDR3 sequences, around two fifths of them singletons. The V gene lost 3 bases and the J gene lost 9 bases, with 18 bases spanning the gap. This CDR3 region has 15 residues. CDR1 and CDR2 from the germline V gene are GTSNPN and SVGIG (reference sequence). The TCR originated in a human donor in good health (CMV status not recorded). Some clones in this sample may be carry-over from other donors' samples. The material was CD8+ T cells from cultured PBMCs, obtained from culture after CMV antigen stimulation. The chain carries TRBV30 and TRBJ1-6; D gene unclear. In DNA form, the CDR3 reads TGTGCCTGGAGGGGTCATGGAAGGGTCTTTTCACCCCTCCACTTT. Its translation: CAWRGHGRVFSPLHF.